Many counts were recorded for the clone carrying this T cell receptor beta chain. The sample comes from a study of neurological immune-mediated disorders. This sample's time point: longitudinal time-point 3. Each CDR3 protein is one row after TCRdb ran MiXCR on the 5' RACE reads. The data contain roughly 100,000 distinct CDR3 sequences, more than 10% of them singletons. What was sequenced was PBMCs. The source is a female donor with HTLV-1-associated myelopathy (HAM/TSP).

CDR3 DNA: TGTGCCAGCAGCGCCCGGACAGAAACCCAGCAGTTCTTC. It codes for CASSARTETQQFF. The chain employs TRBV11-2 and TRBJ2-1; perhaps TRBD1 as D (6 bases). CDR1 and CDR2 (germline): SGHAT, FQNNGV. This CDR3 is 13 amino acids long. Trimming took off 5 bases at V and 11 bases at J, with 16 bases between the two ends. The full variable domain, in which reference TRBV11-2 and TRBJ2-1 provide the parts outside the CDR3, is EAGVAQSPRYKIIEKRQSVAFWCNPISGHATLYWYQQILGQGPKLLIQFQNNGVVDDSQLPKDRFSAERLKGVDSTLKIQPAKLEDSAVYLCASSARTETQQFFGPGTRLTVL.